This T cell receptor beta chain was documented in a study of cytomegalovirus exposure and HLA in healthy donors. Concerning this clone itself: As yet, its antigen is unknown.

Study-wide results and caveats: The authors excluded some V segments, including TRBV6-2 and TRBV6-3, as indistinguishable.

The PCR employed 60 Vbeta primers together with 13 Jbeta primers. TCRdb's table, derived via immunoSEQ multiplex PCR, lists solely in-frame clones and lacks some. The data hold about 91,000 clones, with approximately 86% observed a single time. CDR3 length: 12 amino acids. Germline loops: CDR1 MDHEN, CDR2 SYDVKM. The V gene lost 7 bases and the J gene lost 6 bases, with 9 bases spanning the gap. The chain couples TRBV28 to TRBJ2-2; D not resolved. The clonotype comes from a man aged 25-45 years in good health and CMV-seropositive. Sequenced material: PBMCs. The CDR3 DNA reads TGTGCCAGCAACCCAGTCTCCGGGGAGCTGTTTTTT. Its protein product is CASNPVSGELFF.